This T cell receptor beta chain emerged from a study of T cell responses to AZD1222 COVID-19 vaccine (dated by TCRdb to 2020 to 2022). In terms of the full investigation: TCR sequencing covered over 230 trial participants: approximately 200 given two doses of AZD1222 and approximately 26 given two doses of MenACWY control vaccine. Trial participants were enrolled by age into subgroups of 18-55, 56-69 and 70-plus years, and around 150, 28 and 57 TCR-sequenced participants, respectively, were included in these subgroups. The paper as a whole reports these results and caveats: Conclusions about previously exposed vaccinees are limited because only five to seven AZD1222 recipients were SARS-CoV-2 seropositive at baseline. No day 14 peak-response samples were available, so repertoires were characterized only after the peak T cell response. CD4 TCRs associated with the vaccine covered the entire spike protein, and the dominant responses were in regions 160-218 and 743-854. Epitopes outside the regions mutated in the B.1.351 and B.1.1.7 variants were reportedly recognized by nearly half of the unique spike-specific TCRs. Spike-specific TCR breadth and depth rose significantly after two AZD1222 doses compared with day 0 and with MenACWY recipients. Participants were mostly white British and included more females than males, and it was suggested by the authors that clonal diversity may have been underestimated. In the small 56-69-year group, the increase in depth fell short of significance, most likely because of low power.

The CDR3 regions of human TCRbeta chains were subjected to immunosequencing. In the source study's methods: TCRs in the repertoires were matched against a reference library of SARS-CoV-2-specific TCRs that had been generated with the MIRA antigen-specificity platform. Breadth meant the fraction of unique TCRs that were SARS-CoV-2-associated, whereas depth meant the fraction of total T cells that were SARS-CoV-2-associated. Using the MIRA data, each spike-specific TCR was assigned both to the spike region to which the TCR was reactive and to a CD4 or CD8 class. Log10-transformed breadth and depth values were compared by one-way ANOVA with Sidak's multiple comparisons tests. TCRdb took over this immuneACCESS table, retaining in-frame rearrangements with V and J assigned. Such tables are incomplete; in checked studies, under half of the missing clones stem from an unresolved V gene, and the remainder is unexplained. Clone size and the V and J calls come from that table; the DNA yielded D and trimming. This sample lists about 150,000 clones; about nine tenths were detected once. The biggest ten clones account for about a tenth of the sample.

The V end loses 3 bases and the J end loses 3 bases, and a stretch of 9 bases separates them. The cysteine opens and the phenylalanine closes a CDR3 of 13 amino acids. Only the CDR3 part of the read is kept: 39 bases, read in frame from the first base. Sequences MNHEY (CDR1) and SVGAGI (CDR2) are obtained from the germline V gene. Concerning this clone: No cognate antigen has been identified for it. No base qualities exist here, and no much larger clone lies one base off it.

The time point label, as the study defines it: about 28 days (+/-7) after the second vaccine dose. AZD1222 recipients given second doses at about 4 weeks or at about 12 weeks were pooled, since spike-specific TCR depth and breadth were not found to differ between the two schedules. The vaccinee samples were drawn from two UK trials, COV001 and COV002, one of which was a single-blind randomized controlled phase 2/3 trial testing AZD1222 (ChAdOx1 nCoV-19) in healthy adults. For TCRbeta chain sequencing, PBMC samples from trial participants were taken at day 0 and at day 28 after the second dose. The sequenced sample was peripheral blood, obtained 28 days after the second AZD1222 dose. The sequence derives from an adult who received the AZD1222 COVID-19 vaccine. The sequence links TRBV6-5 to TRBJ2-7; no D gene can be assigned with confidence. The CDR3 reads CASSYAQLYEQYF. The base sequence is TGTGCCAGCAGTTATGCACAGCTCTACGAGCAGTACTTC.